The entry that follows covers one TCR beta chain sequence. This receptor's antigen is unknown. Per-nucleotide qualities are absent, and no much larger clonotype sits a single base away. The sample's treatment or condition, from its label and the paper: 19 received Ad26.COV2.S at low or high dose, single or two shots; roughly five received placebo; per-sample allocation not given. For vaccine and placebo recipients, repertoires were sequenced using samples collected on day 63 after the first injection. Cohort 1b enrolled about 25 adults aged 18-55 years at a single site in Boston, USA, between 29 July and 7 August 2020. As a vaccine, Ad26.COV2.S was a replication-incompetent adenovirus type 26 vector that expressed a prefusion-stabilized SARS-CoV-2 spike protein derived from the original Wuhan strain. TCRbeta CDR3 regions were sequenced with the immunoSEQ Assay. After extraction, genomic DNA underwent amplification by bias-controlled multiplex PCR, followed by high-throughput sequencing. The source study handled its data this way. To quantify the absolute abundance of every unique TCRbeta CDR3 region, sequences were collapsed and filtered. Usable DNA was measured by amplifying reference genes present in all nucleated cells, and TCRbeta template counts were normalized to that usable DNA to estimate T cell fraction. Repertoire TCRs were annotated as SARS-CoV-2-specific when V gene, CDR3 amino acid sequence and J gene were exactly matched to a known reactive TCR set. MIRA supplied the reference SARS-CoV-2 TCR set, which was filtered for enrichment in COVID-19-positive ImmuneCODE repertoires so that public or cross-reactive TCRs were removed. Using the MIRA antigens, annotated TCRs were further analysed by specific ORF or by position within an ORF. Depth was the summed frequency of annotated unique rearrangements, while breadth was defined as annotated unique rearrangements over total unique productive rearrangements. Group comparisons of TCR breadth used two-sided Wilcoxon rank-sum tests. TCRdb provides this immuneACCESS table in a form limited to in-frame rearrangements. Some clones are lacking; in checked studies, under half of them reflect an unresolved V gene, and why the rest are absent is not known. D and trimming come from the DNA, and the V and J calls and clone size come from that table. Present in this sample are about 440,000 clones, 90% of which were seen just once. The top ten constitute about 4.5% of the sample.

This record comes from a study of Ad26.COV2.S vaccination and SARS-CoV-2 variants (dated by TCRdb to the early 2020s). Concerning the study at large: Donors in the vaccine arm were drawn from COV1001, a phase I-IIa trial of Ad26.COV2.S in healthy adults that was multicentre, randomized, double-blind and placebo-controlled. Blinding of investigators to trial group allocation was maintained during experiments and outcome assessment. Trial participants were randomized into five groups of five: low-dose or high-dose Ad26.COV2.S given once or twice, or placebo on both occasions. Ad26.COV2.S was administered intramuscularly at a dose of 5x10^10 or 1x10^11 viral particles, either as one shot or as two shots given 56 days apart. A total of 32 samples were included in the TCR-sequenced set, comprising around 20 Ad26.COV2.S vaccine recipients, 5 placebo recipients and 8 SARS-CoV-2 convalescent individuals. Sequencing of the TCRbeta repertoire served to evaluate the specificity and breadth of SARS-CoV-2-reactive T cell receptors following Ad26.COV2.S vaccination. Here is what the overall study found, with its caveats: Comparable non-spike TCR breadth was observed between vaccine and placebo recipients, consistent with only spike being contained in the vaccine. After vaccination, spike-specific CD8+ and CD4+ T cell responses were reported to show substantial breadth. According to the authors, total T cell responses may have been underestimated by the TCR breadth and depth analyses. Spike-specific TCR breadth was higher in Ad26.COV2.S recipients than in placebo recipients (P = 0.0014). Comparing responses between vaccine doses or regimens was not something the study was powered to do.

The germline ends are 7 bases apart after V is trimmed by 0 bases and J by 9 bases. CDR1 and CDR2, per the germline V gene (reference sequence), are SGHNT and YYREEE. Reading from cysteine to phenylalanine, the CDR3 counts 12 amino acids. The only DNA kept is the CDR3, 36 bases in frame from the first base. The input for sequencing was peripheral blood, taken in a trial of Ad26.COV2.S vaccine versus placebo. The chain is encoded by TRBV5-4 joined to TRBJ2-1; too little of a D gene remains to name it. This receptor was taken from a person aged 18-60 years who received the Ad26.COV2.S COVID-19 vaccine or a placebo. The CDR3 has the sequence CASSLGESEQFF. The DNA is TGTGCCAGCAGCTTGGGGGAAAGTGAGCAGTTCTTC.